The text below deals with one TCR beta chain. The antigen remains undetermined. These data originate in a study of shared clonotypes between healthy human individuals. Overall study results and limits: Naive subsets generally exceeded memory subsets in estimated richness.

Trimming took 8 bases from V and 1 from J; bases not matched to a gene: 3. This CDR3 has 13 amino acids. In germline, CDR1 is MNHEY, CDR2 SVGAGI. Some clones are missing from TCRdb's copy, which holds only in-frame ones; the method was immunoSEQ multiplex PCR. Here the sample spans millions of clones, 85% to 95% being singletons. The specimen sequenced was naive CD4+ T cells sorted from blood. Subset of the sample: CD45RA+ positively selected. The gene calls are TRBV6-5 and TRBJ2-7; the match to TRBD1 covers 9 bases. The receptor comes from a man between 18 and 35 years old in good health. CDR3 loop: CASHRGPSYEQYF. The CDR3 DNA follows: TGTGCCAGCCACAGGGGGCCTTCCTACGAGCAGTACTTC.